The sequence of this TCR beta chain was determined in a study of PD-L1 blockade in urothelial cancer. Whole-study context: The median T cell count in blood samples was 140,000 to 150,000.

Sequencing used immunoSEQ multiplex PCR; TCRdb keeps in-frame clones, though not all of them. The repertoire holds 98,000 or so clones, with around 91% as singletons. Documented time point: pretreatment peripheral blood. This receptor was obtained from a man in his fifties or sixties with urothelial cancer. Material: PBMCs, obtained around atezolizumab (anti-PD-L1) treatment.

This CDR3 reads CASSQSEGVGNTIYF. Written as DNA, the CDR3 is TGCGCCAGCAGCCAATCGGAGGGTGTTGGAAACACCATATATTTT. The chain is built from TRBV4-1 and TRBJ1-3; no clear D. V was cut by 2 bases and J by 3 bases, with 11 bases left in between. This CDR3 comprises 15 residues. Germline lookup yields CDR1 MGHRA and CDR2 YSYEKL.